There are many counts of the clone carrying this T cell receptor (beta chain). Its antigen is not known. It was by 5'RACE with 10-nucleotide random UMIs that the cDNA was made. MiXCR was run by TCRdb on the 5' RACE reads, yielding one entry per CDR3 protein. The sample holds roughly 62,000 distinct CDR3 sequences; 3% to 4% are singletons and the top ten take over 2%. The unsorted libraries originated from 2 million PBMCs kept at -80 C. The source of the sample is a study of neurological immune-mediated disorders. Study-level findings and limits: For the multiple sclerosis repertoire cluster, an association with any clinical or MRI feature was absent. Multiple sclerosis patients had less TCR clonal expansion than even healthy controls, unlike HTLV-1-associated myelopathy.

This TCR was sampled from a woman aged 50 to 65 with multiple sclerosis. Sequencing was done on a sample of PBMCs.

The CDR3 region is CSAGLTGELFF. CDR3 DNA: TGCAGCGCCGGCCTGACTGGGGAGCTGTTTTTT. The V gene is TRBV29-1, the J gene TRBJ2-2; D ambiguous. Trimming removed 7 bases from V and 8 bases from J, with 11 bases in between. This CDR3 is 11 amino acids long. CDR1 is SQVTM, CDR2 ANQGSEA, per germline.